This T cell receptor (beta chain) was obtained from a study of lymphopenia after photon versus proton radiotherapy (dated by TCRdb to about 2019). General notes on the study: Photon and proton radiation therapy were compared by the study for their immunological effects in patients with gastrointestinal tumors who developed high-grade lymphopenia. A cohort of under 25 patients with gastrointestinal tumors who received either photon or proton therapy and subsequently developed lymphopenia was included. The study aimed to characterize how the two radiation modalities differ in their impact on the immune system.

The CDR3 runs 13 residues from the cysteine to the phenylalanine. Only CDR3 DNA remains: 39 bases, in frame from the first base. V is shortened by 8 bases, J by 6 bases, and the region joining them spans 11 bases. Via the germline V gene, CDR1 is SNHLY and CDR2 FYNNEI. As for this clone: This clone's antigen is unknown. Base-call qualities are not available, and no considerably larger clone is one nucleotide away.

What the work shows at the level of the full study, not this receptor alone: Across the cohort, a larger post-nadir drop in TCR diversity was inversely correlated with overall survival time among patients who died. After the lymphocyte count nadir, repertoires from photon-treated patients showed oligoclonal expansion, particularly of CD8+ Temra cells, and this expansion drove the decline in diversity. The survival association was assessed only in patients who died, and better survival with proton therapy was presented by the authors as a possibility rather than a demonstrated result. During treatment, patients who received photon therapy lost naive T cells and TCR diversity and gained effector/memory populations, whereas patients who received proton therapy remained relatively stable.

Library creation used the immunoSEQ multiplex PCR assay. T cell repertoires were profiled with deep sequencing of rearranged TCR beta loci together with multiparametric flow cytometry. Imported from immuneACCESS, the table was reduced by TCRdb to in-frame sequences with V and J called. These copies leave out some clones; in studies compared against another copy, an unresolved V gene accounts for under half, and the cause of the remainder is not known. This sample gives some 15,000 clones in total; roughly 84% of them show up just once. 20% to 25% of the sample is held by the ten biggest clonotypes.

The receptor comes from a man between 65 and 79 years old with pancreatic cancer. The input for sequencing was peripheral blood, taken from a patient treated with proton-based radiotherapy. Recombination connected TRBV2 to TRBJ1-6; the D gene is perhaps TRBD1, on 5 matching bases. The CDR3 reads CASRMGPNSPLHF. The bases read TGTGCCAGCCGGATGGGGCCTAATTCACCCCTCCACTTT.